This TCR beta chain was sequenced in a study of Ad26.COV2.S vaccination and SARS-CoV-2 variants. The CDR3 spans 14 residues. The J segment lost 4 bases and the V segment lost 3 bases, leaving 4 bases of the junction unmatched. Germline lookup yields CDR1 SQVTM and CDR2 ANQGSEA. Profiled with immunoSEQ multiplex PCR; TCRdb holds only in-frame clones, not every one. Of 300,000 to 350,000 clones listed, 80% to 90% are singletons. Regarding treatment: roughly 19 received Ad26.COV2.S at low or high dose, single or two shots; about five received placebo; per-sample allocation not given. Sampling was performed 63 days after the first vaccine or placebo injection.

The starting material was peripheral blood, obtained in a trial of Ad26.COV2.S vaccine versus placebo. This TCR came from a person between 18 and 59 years old who received the Ad26.COV2.S COVID-19 vaccine or a placebo. V usage is TRBV29-1 and J usage is TRBJ2-1; 9 nucleotides line up with TRBD1. The CDR3 DNA sequence: TGCAGCGTTGAGGGACAGGGAGTGTACAATGAGCAGTTCTTC. Translation gives CSVEGQGVYNEQFF.